This passage covers 8 T cell receptor beta chains from one sample sequenced in a study of spatial heterogeneity in lung cancer. No antigen has been identified for these receptors. TCRdb recomputed calls from the 5' RACE reads with MiXCR, one row per CDR3 protein. The table lists around 100,000 distinct CDR3 sequences, about 4.6% of them singletons. Overall study results and limits: Tumoral mutation counts were tracked by counts of expanded intratumoral alpha and beta TCRs.

Sample time point: sample taken at primary tumor resection. The material sequenced was lung tumor tissue, taken at surgery. These receptors came from a male donor with early-stage non-small cell lung cancer.

Ten or more counts support this clonotype. The J gene is TRBJ1-1, the V gene TRBV29-1; D unclear. The CDR3 has 12 amino acids. Germline V lookup: CDR1 SQVTM, CDR2 ANQGSEA. The V and J ends lost 4 bases and 1 base respectively, with 7 bases between them. As DNA, the CDR3 is TGCAGCGTTGTAAGGCCGAACACTGAAGCTTTCTTT. Translated, it gives CSVVRPNTEAFF. The variable domain in full, with the rest retrieved from reference TRBV29-1 and TRBJ1-1, is SAVISQKPSRDICQRGTSLTIQCQVDSQVTMMFWYRQQPGQSLTLIATANQGSEATYESGFVIDKFPISRPNLTFSTLTVSNMSPEDSSIYLCSVVRPNTEAFFGQGTRLTVV.

This clonotype was detected ten times or more. This chain links TRBV27 with TRBJ2-6; D is undetermined. The CDR3 spans 16 residues. V shed 0 bases and J shed 6 bases, with 12 bases lying between them. Germline V gene sequence: CDR1 MNHEY, CDR2 SMNVEV (reference sequence). The CDR3 DNA sequence: TGTGCCAGCAGTTTATCCCGTGGCTTAGAGGCCAACGTCCTGACTTTC. It encodes CASSLSRGLEANVLTF.

This clonotype was observed at least ten times. The V call is TRBV28, the J call TRBJ2-7; D gene ambiguous. Germline V lookup: CDR1 MDHEN, CDR2 SYDVKM. V was clipped by 6 bases and J by 0 bases, with 12 bases between them. The length of the CDR3 is 14 residues. The CDR3 nucleotides are TGTGCCAGCAGCGGAACTGAAGCCTCCTACGAGCAGTACTTC. The encoded protein is CASSGTEASYEQYF.

The sample holds many counts of this clonotype. The V call is TRBV29-1, the J call TRBJ2-1; 11 bases fit TRBD2. The J segment lost 7 bases and the V segment lost 8 bases, leaving 7 bases of the junction unmatched. There are 13 residues in the CDR3. The germline CDR1 and CDR2 sequences are SQVTM and ANQGSEA. This CDR3 reads CSLRGLAVNEQFF. The CDR3 DNA sequence: TGCAGCTTGAGGGGACTAGCGGTAAATGAGCAGTTCTTC.

This clonotype appeared many times. The chain joins TRBV12-3 or TRBV12-4 to TRBJ1-2; D is uncertain. This CDR3 contains 12 residues. Trimming cost V 4 bases and J 5 bases, with 8 bases left between them. The CDR3: CASSYSRYGYTF. CDR3 nucleotides: TGTGCCAGCAGTTACAGCCGATATGGCTACACCTTC.

This clonotype has ten or more counts. The rearrangement joins TRBV2 to TRBJ2-4; perhaps TRBD2 as D (5 bases). The V and J ends lost 6 bases and 7 bases respectively, with 7 bases between them. Germline V gives CDR1 SNHLY, CDR2 FYNNEI. There are 11 residues in the CDR3. CDR3 in DNA: TGTGCCAGCAGAATAGCGAACATTCAGTACTTC. Its protein is CASRIANIQYF.

This clonotype has a count of ten or more. V usage is TRBV4-2 and J usage is TRBJ2-7, with 9 bases matching TRBD1. Trimming at V came to 3 bases and at J to 0 bases, leaving 3 bases not matched to a gene. The CDR3 is 15 amino acids. Germline loops: CDR1 LGHNA, CDR2 YNFKEQ. CDR3 sequence (DNA): TGTGCCAGCAGCCACGGACAGGGGAGCTCCTACGAGCAGTACTTC. Its translation is CASSHGQGSSYEQYF.

This clonotype was seen ten or more times. CDR3 bases: TGTGCCAGCAGCTTTCGGGCGGCTGAAGCTTTCTTT. Translating gives CASSFRAAEAFF. The chain combines TRBV7-9 with TRBJ1-1, with unresolved D. The V end lost 3 bases, the J end lost 6 bases, and 8 bases lay between the germline ends. The CDR3 contains 12 residues. Germline CDR1 SEHNR, CDR2 FQNEAQ (reference sequence).